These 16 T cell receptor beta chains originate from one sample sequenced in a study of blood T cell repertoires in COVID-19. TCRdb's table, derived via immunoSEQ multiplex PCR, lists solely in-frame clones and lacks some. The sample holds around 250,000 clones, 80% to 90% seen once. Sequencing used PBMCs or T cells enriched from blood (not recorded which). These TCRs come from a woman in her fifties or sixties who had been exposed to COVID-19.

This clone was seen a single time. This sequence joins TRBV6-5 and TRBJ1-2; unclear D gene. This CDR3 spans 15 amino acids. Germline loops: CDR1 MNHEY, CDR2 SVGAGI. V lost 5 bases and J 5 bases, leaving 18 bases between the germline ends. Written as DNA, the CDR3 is TGTGCCAGCAGTAATTCCCTGGGAGCCCTATATGGCTACACCTTC. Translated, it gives CASSNSLGALYGYTF.

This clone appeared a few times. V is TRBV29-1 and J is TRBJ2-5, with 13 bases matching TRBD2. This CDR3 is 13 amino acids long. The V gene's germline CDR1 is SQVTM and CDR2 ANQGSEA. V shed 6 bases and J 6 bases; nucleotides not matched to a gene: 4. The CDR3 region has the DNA TGCAGCGTCAGGACTAGCGGGGGACAGACCCAGTACTTC. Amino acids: CSVRTSGGQTQYF.

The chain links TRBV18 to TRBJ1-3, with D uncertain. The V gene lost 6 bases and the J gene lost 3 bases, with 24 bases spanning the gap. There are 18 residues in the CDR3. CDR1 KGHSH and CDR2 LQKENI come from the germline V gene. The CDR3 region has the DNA TGTGCCAGCTCTGCCTTGATCGCAAACTCCGGCGGTGGAAACACCATATATTTT. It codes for CASSALIANSGGGNTIYF. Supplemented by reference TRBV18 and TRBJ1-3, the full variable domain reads NAGVMQNPRHLVRRRGQEARLRCSPMKGHSHVYWYRQLPEEGLKFMVYLQKENIIDESGMPKERFSAEFPKEGPSILRIQQVVRGDSAAYFCASSALIANSGGGNTIYFGEGSWLTVV.

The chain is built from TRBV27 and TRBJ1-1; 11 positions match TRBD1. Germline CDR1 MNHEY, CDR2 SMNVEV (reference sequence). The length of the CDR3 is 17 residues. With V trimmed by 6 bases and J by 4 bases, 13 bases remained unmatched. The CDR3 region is CASRPWGDGTGGTEAFF. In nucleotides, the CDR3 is TGTGCCAGCAGGCCATGGGGCGACGGGACAGGGGGCACTGAAGCTTTCTTT.

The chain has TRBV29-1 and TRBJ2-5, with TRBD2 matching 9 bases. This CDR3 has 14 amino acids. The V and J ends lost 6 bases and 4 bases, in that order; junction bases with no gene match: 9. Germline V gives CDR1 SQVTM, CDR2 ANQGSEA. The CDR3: CSVYTGLARETQYF. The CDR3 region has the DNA TGCAGCGTATATACGGGACTAGCTAGAGAGACCCAGTACTTC.

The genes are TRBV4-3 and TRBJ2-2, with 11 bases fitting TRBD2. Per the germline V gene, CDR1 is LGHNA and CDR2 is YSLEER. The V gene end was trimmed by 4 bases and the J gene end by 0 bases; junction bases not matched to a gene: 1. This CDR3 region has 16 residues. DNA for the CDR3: TGCGCCAGCAGCCCGGGACTAGCGGCGAACACCGGGGAGCTGTTTTTT. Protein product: CASSPGLAANTGELFF.

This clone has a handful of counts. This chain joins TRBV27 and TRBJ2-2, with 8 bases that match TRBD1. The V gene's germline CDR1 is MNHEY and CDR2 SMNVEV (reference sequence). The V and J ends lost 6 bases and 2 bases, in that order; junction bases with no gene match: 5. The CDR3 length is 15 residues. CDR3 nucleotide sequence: TGTGCCAGCAGGCAACAGGGGGACAACACCGGGGAGCTGTTTTTT. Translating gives CASRQQGDNTGELFF.

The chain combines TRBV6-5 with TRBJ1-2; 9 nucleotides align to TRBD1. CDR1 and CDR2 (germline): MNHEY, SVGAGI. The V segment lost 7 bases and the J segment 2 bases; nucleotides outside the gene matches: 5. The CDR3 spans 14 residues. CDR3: CASILGQGNYGYTF. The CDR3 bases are TGTGCCAGCATTCTGGGACAGGGCAACTATGGCTACACCTTC.

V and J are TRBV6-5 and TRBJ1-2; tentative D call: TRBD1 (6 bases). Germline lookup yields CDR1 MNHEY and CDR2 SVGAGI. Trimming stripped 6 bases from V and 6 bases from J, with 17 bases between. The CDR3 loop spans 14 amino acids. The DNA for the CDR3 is TGTGCCAGCAGCCTTATTCGGGGGGGCGATGGCTACACCTTC. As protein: CASSLIRGGDGYTF.

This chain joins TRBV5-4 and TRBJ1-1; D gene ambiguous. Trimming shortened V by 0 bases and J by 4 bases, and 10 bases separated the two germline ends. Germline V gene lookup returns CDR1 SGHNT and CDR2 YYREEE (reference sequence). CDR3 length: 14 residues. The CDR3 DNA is TGTGCCAGCAGCTTGGTACACCGCGGCACTGAAGCTTTCTTT. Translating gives CASSLVHRGTEAFF.

CDR3 DNA: TGCAGCGTGATACAGGGTCTGAGGCCTGAAGCTTTCTTT. Its translation: CSVIQGLRPEAFF. The gene calls are TRBV29-1 and TRBJ1-1, with D perhaps matching TRBD1 (6 bases). The germline V and J ends were trimmed by 6 bases and 6 bases, with 17 bases remaining between them. Germline V gives CDR1 SQVTM, CDR2 ANQGSEA. There are 13 residues in the CDR3.

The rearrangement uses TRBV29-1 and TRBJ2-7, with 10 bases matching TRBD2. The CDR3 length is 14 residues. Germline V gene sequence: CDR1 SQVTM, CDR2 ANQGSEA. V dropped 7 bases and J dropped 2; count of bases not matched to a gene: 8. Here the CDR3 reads CSAYSGGPTYEQYF. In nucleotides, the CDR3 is TGCAGCGCTTATAGCGGGGGGCCTACCTACGAGCAGTACTTC.

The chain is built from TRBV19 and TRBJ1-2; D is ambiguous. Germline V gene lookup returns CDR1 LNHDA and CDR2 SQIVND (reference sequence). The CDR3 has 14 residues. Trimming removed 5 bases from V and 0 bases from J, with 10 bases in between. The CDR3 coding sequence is TGTGCCAGTAGTCCGACATCTACTAACTATGGCTACACCTTC. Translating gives CASSPTSTNYGYTF.

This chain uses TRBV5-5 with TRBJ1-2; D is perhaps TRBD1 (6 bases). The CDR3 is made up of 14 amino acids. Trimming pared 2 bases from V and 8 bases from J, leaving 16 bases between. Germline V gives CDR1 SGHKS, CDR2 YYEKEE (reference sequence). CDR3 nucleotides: TGTGCCAGCAGCTTTGGGGTTCTAGGGGGAGGCTACACCTTC. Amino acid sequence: CASSFGVLGGGYTF.

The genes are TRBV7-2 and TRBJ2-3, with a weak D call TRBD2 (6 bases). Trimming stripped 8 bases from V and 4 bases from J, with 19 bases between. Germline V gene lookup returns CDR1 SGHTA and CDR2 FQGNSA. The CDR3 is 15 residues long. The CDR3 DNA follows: TGTGCCAGCGGGTTCGTGGGGACTTTCGCAGATACGCAGTATTTT. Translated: CASGFVGTFADTQYF.

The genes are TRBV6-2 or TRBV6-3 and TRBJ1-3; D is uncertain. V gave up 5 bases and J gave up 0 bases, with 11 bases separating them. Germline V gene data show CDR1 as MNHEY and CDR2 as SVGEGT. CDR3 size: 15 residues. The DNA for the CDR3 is TGTGCCAGCAGTAAGGAAACAGTCTCTGGAAACACCATATATTTT. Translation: CASSKETVSGNTIYF.